The present entry profiles one T cell receptor (beta chain) with its context. This sample's time point: newly diagnosed, previously untreated cHL patient sample. Magnetic negative selection of thawed PBMCs was the method by which CD4+ T cells were purified. PBMCs from untreated, newly diagnosed classical Hodgkin lymphoma were comparison samples. Sequencing used immunoSEQ multiplex PCR; TCRdb keeps in-frame clones, though not all of them. In the table there are about 34,000 clones, more than 85% of which are singletons. The CDR3 extends over 19 amino acids. Trimming cost V 5 bases and J 5 bases, with 30 bases left between them. CDR1 and CDR2 (germline): SEHNR, FQNEAQ (reference sequence). These data are taken from a study of PD-1 blockade in classical Hodgkin lymphoma.

The chain employs TRBV7-9 and TRBJ2-5; D might be TRBD2 (6 bases). The origin of this receptor is a human donor with classical Hodgkin lymphoma. Sequencing was done on a sample of CD4+ T cells from blood. The CDR3 DNA reads as TGTGCCAGCAGCCCGACCGGTCGCTATACTAGCTACAGCGGGGAGACCCAGTACTTC. It specifies CASSPTGRYTSYSGETQYF.